This passage covers 30 T cell receptor beta chains from one sample sequenced in a study of CXCR3-negative and CXCR3-positive naive CD8 T cells. In preparing the TRB cDNA libraries, 5' RACE with UMI labels was used. TCRdb reanalyzed the 5' RACE reads, giving one entry per CDR3 protein sequence and no DNA. The record lists 100,000 to 150,000 distinct CDR3 sequences, of which the ten most abundant hold roughly 0.29%. The sequencing input was naive CXCR3- CD8+ T cells from blood. Subset of the sample: CD45RO-CCR7+CD27+CD95- naive CD8+ T cells lacking CXCR3 (TNR3-). All receptors derive from a human donor in good health. Some clones in this sample may be carry-over from other donors' samples.

The V call is TRBV7-6, the J call TRBJ2-1; TCRdb lists TRBD2, though no DNA is available to test this call. This CDR3 has 16 residues. The germline V gene has CDR1 SGHVS and CDR2 FNYEAQ. CDR3 sequence: CASSARLAEGNNEQFF.

The genes are TRBV10-3 and TRBJ2-5; TCRdb selects TRBD2, and the lack of DNA leaves this call unchecked. The CDR3 extends over 19 amino acids. CDR1 is ENHRY and CDR2 is SYGVKD in the germline V gene. The CDR3 protein is CAISTTSPLALREQETQYF.

The CDR3 sequence: CSARIDYEQYF. V and J are TRBV20-1 and TRBJ2-7. The CDR3 has 11 residues. The germline gives CDR1 DFQATT, CDR2 SNEGSKA (reference sequence).

CDR3: CASSQRTGYQPQHF. V and J are TRBV23-1 and TRBJ1-5; TCRdb's D call of TRBD1 is untestable without DNA. TRBV23-1 is annotated as an ORF whose role is uncertain. The CDR3 totals 14 residues.

The chain combines TRBV24-1 with TRBJ1-4; TCRdb designates TRBD1, a call that cannot be tested without DNA. The V gene's germline CDR1 is KGHDR and CDR2 SFDVKD. CDR3 length: 16 residues. CDR3 loop: CATSDSIDRESEKLFF.

The chain couples TRBV6-5 to TRBJ2-3; the TRBD1 assignment by TCRdb is unverifiable without DNA. Germline CDR1 is MNHEY and CDR2 is SVGAGI. The CDR3 is made up of 15 amino acids. The CDR3 spells CASSLRDRTTDTQYF.

The CDR3 loop reads CASTLLGSSYEQYF. The chain joins TRBV5-6 to TRBJ2-7; as DNA is missing, the TRBD2 call by TCRdb cannot be tested. The CDR3 covers 14 residues. Germline V CDR1 and CDR2: SGHDT, YYEEEE.

The chain employs TRBV14 and TRBJ1-6; the D call of TRBD1 rests on TCRdb alone, since no DNA is present to check it. Germline V gene data show CDR1 as SGHDN and CDR2 as FVKESK. This CDR3 is 14 amino acids long. This CDR3 is CASRFDRANSPLHF.

This sequence joins TRBV9 and TRBJ2-1; TCRdb picks TRBD2, but there is no DNA to check that call. The CDR3 totals 15 residues. The V gene's germline CDR1 is SGDLS and CDR2 YYNGEE. CDR3 sequence: CASSNGLGGSHEQFF. The full variable domain, with the rest looked up from reference TRBV9 and TRBJ2-1, is DSGVTQTPKHLITATGQRVTLRCSPRSGDLSVYWYQQSLDQGLQFLIQYYNGEERAKGNILERFSAQQFPDLHSELNLSSLELGDSALYFCASSNGLGGSHEQFFGPGTRLTVL.

V gene TRBV27 combines with J gene TRBJ1-2; TCRdb proposes TRBD1, but this gene call is untestable without DNA. This CDR3 contains 14 residues. CDR1 and CDR2 from the germline V gene are MNHEY and SMNVEV (reference sequence). The CDR3 loop is CASSFGPGNYGYTF.

This chain links TRBV20-1 with TRBJ1-2; TCRdb reports TRBD1, a call that lacks DNA to check it against. CDR3 size: 18 residues. CDR1 and CDR2 from the germline V gene are DFQATT and SNEGSKA (reference sequence). CDR3 amino acids: CSARDSGQGKDMPYGYTF.

The V call is TRBV9, the J call TRBJ2-1; TCRdb indicates TRBD2, and absent DNA this call remains unverified. CDR3 size: 17 residues. Germline CDR1 reads SGDLS; CDR2 reads YYNGEE. The chain's CDR3 is CASSVQSSRPHYNEQFF.

J is TRBJ2-7 and V is TRBV5-1. The germline gives CDR1 SGHRS, CDR2 YFSETQ. This CDR3 region has 15 residues. CDR3 in amino acids: CASSLGHMISYEQYF. The full variable domain, rest sourced from reference TRBV5-1 and TRBJ2-7, is KAGVTQTPRYLIKTRGQQVTLSCSPISGHRSVSWYQQTPGQGLQFLFEYFSETQRNKGNFPGRFSGRQFSNSRSEMNVSTLELGDSALYLCASSLGHMISYEQYFGPGTRLTVT.

J is TRBJ2-2 and V is TRBV10-2; TCRdb selects TRBD1, and the lack of DNA leaves this call unchecked. Germline CDR1 is WSHSY and CDR2 is SAAADI. This CDR3 comprises 15 residues. CDR3 residues: CASSVGTANTGELFF.

V is TRBV7-8 and J is TRBJ2-5. CDR1 SGHVS and CDR2 FQNEAQ come from the germline V gene. CDR3 length equals 15 residues. CDR3 protein: CASSLARVWLETQYF. The entire variable domain, with the rest obtained from reference TRBV7-8 and TRBJ2-5, is as follows: GAGVSQSPRYKVAKRGQDVALRCDPISGHVSLFWYQQALGQGPEFLTYFQNEAQLDKSGLPSDRFFAERPEGSVSTLKIQRTQQEDSAVYLCASSLARVWLETQYFGPGTRLLVL.

This sequence joins TRBV7-2 and TRBJ2-2. CDR1 and CDR2 (germline): SGHTA, FQGNSA. The CDR3 is 15 residues long. The CDR3 loop reads CASSLARGYTGELFF. Variable domain in full (rest from reference TRBV7-2 and TRBJ2-2): GAGVSQSPSNKVTEKGKDVELRCDPISGHTALYWYRQSLGQGLEFLIYFQGNSAPDKSGLPSDRFSAERTGGSVSTLTIQRTQQEDSAVYLCASSLARGYTGELFFGEGSRLTVL.

The genes are TRBV21-1 and TRBJ2-7; TCRdb's assignment of TRBD2 cannot be checked, as there is no DNA. TRBV21-1 is a pseudogene. The CDR3 spans 11 residues. CDR3 protein: CASTTSHEQYF.

This chain links TRBV6-5 with TRBJ1-1; no DNA is available, so the TRBD1 call from TCRdb remains unchecked. In germline, CDR1 is MNHEY, CDR2 SVGAGI. The CDR3 totals 16 residues. CDR3 in amino acids: CASSYRRGARGTEAFF.

The rearrangement joins TRBV12-3 or TRBV12-4 to TRBJ2-1; the TCRdb D gene call, TRBD2, has no DNA to confirm it. This CDR3 region has 15 residues. The CDR3 here is CASSFGGGNYNEQFF.

The genes are TRBV20-1 and TRBJ2-7; the D call of TRBD1 rests on TCRdb alone, since no DNA is present to check it. Per germline, CDR1 DFQATT and CDR2 SNEGSKA (reference sequence). The CDR3 contains 12 residues. The CDR3 spells CSASGGYYEQYF.

The V call is TRBV2, the J call TRBJ2-7; TCRdb's D call, TRBD1, is unchecked because there is no DNA. The germline CDR1 and CDR2 sequences are SNHLY and FYNNEI. The CDR3 runs to 14 residues. CDR3 sequence: CASSEGGQNYEQYF.

The chain couples TRBV5-5 to TRBJ2-3; TCRdb's D call, TRBD2, is unchecked because there is no DNA. The CDR3 has 15 residues. Germline values: CDR1 SGHKS, CDR2 YYEKEE (reference sequence). CDR3 residues: CASSDKLGAWDTQYF.

The chain recombines TRBV9 with TRBJ1-1; no DNA is available, so the TRBD1 call from TCRdb remains unchecked. CDR1 and CDR2 from the germline V gene are SGDLS and YYNGEE. This CDR3 is 18 amino acids long. CDR3 amino acids: CASSVDPRTGGANNEAFF.

This sequence joins TRBV29-1 and TRBJ2-1; TCRdb's D gene call, TRBD2, goes unchecked for lack of DNA. This CDR3 contains 14 residues. Germline values: CDR1 SQVTM, CDR2 ANQGSEA. The CDR3 loop reads CSVEDGGATNEQFF.

This chain links TRBV30 with TRBJ1-6. In germline, CDR1 is GTSNPN, CDR2 SVGIG (reference sequence). The CDR3 loop spans 12 amino acids. CDR3 in amino acids: CAWRGLSSPLHF.

V is TRBV29-1 and J is TRBJ1-3; TCRdb names TRBD1, which stays unverified in the absence of DNA. This CDR3 has 16 amino acids. Germline CDR1 is SQVTM and CDR2 is ANQGSEA. This chain's CDR3 is CSVVAGWDPSGNTIYF.

CDR3 sequence reads: CASSLSGAYEQYF. V usage is TRBV12-3 or TRBV12-4 and J usage is TRBJ2-7. The CDR3 contains 13 residues.

The chain couples TRBV19 to TRBJ2-5; TCRdb's D call, TRBD1, is unchecked because there is no DNA. The CDR3 is 16 amino acids. CDR1 LNHDA and CDR2 SQIVND come from the germline V gene (reference sequence). CDR3 region: CASSILFRGGLETQYF.

CDR3: CASSAGQGTDTQYF. This chain connects TRBV9 to TRBJ2-3; TCRdb's D call, TRBD1, is unchecked because there is no DNA. This CDR3 comprises 14 residues. Germline V lookup: CDR1 SGDLS, CDR2 YYNGEE. Supplemented by reference TRBV9 and TRBJ2-3, the full variable domain reads DSGVTQTPKHLITATGQRVTLRCSPRSGDLSVYWYQQSLDQGLQFLIQYYNGEERAKGNILERFSAQQFPDLHSELNLSSLELGDSALYFCASSAGQGTDTQYFGPGTRLTVL.

CDR3 sequence: CSVGVTNEKLFF. The chain is built from TRBV29-1 and TRBJ1-4. The CDR3 has 12 amino acids. Germline V CDR1 and CDR2: SQVTM, ANQGSEA.